A selection of T cell receptor beta chains follows, all from one sample in a study of T-cell memory formation after mild COVID-19. TCRdb re-called the 5' RACE reads through MiXCR, storing one row per CDR3 protein. The sample carries 180,000 or so distinct CDR3 sequences, approximately 10% recorded once. Sequencing was done on a sample of PBMCs or a T cell subset sorted from them (not recorded which). These receptors originate from a man younger than 30 who had mild COVID-19 (a few samples of this study predate the infection). Cell type and time point are not known. CDR3s include the opening cysteine and the closing phenylalanine or tryptophan. The order of the fields is D gene, V gene, clone size, J gene, CDR3 protein, CDR3 DNA. D genes are given only for firm matches. Some rows have no size entry. The others give once, few or many, or a class for an expanded clone.

D gene: -; V gene: TRBV6-5; clone size: many; J gene: TRBJ2-7; CDR3 protein: CASSYLGEQYF; CDR3 DNA: TGTGCCAGCAGTTACTTGGGGGAGCAGTACTTC
D gene: TRBD2; V gene: TRBV29-1; clone size: few; J gene: TRBJ2-3; CDR3 protein: CSVEDKRGGQYF; CDR3 DNA: TGCAGCGTTGAAGATAAGCGGGGTGGGCAGTATTTT
D gene: -; V gene: TRBV5-1; clone size: -; J gene: TRBJ1-4; CDR3 protein: CASSANPSSNEKLFF; CDR3 DNA: TGCGCCAGCAGCGCGAACCCGTCCTCTAATGAAAAACTGTTTTTT
D gene: -; V gene: TRBV20-1; clone size: -; J gene: TRBJ2-3; CDR3 protein: CSARDRRKPIDTQYF; CDR3 DNA: TGCAGTGCTAGAGATAGGAGGAAGCCTATCGATACGCAGTATTTT
D gene: -; V gene: TRBV24-1; clone size: -; J gene: TRBJ2-3; CDR3 protein: CATSDSGDTQYF; CDR3 DNA: TGTGCCACCAGTGATTCCGGGGATACGCAGTATTTT
D gene: TRBD1; V gene: TRBV5-4; clone size: few; J gene: TRBJ1-2; CDR3 protein: CASSTDRGGGYGYTF; CDR3 DNA: TGTGCCAGCAGTACCGACAGGGGAGGTGGCTATGGCTACACCTTC
D gene: TRBD2; V gene: TRBV11-2; clone size: -; J gene: TRBJ2-1; CDR3 protein: CASSSFPIRGGTSGDEQFF; CDR3 DNA: TGTGCCAGCAGCTCCTTCCCCATTCGGGGGGGGACTTCGGGCGATGAGCAGTTCTTC
D gene: TRBD1; V gene: TRBV6-5; clone size: -; J gene: TRBJ2-1; CDR3 protein: CASSYSGQTYNEQFF; CDR3 DNA: TGTGCCAGCAGTTACTCGGGACAGACTTACAATGAGCAGTTCTTC
D gene: -; V gene: TRBV7-2; clone size: many; J gene: TRBJ2-2; CDR3 protein: CASSLQSGGNTGELFF; CDR3 DNA: TGTGCCAGCAGCTTACAGTCCGGGGGGAACACCGGGGAGCTGTTTTTT
D gene: -; V gene: TRBV2; clone size: few; J gene: TRBJ2-2; CDR3 protein: CASKSGANTGELFF; CDR3 DNA: TGTGCCAGCAAGTCAGGGGCCAACACCGGGGAGCTGTTTTTT
D gene: TRBD2; V gene: TRBV4-3; clone size: -; J gene: TRBJ2-5; CDR3 protein: CASSQELAGGPRSETQYF; CDR3 DNA: TGCGCCAGCAGCCAAGAGCTAGCGGGGGGGCCGCGCTCAGAGACCCAGTACTTC
D gene: -; V gene: TRBV20-1; clone size: -; J gene: TRBJ1-2; CDR3 protein: CSPGQLYGYTF; CDR3 DNA: TGCAGTCCAGGACAGCTCTATGGCTACACCTTC
D gene: -; V gene: TRBV4-2; clone size: -; J gene: TRBJ1-1; CDR3 protein: CASSQDLKNAAAFF; CDR3 DNA: TGTGCCAGCAGCCAAGATTTGAAAAATGCTGCTGCTTTCTTT
D gene: -; V gene: TRBV2; clone size: -; J gene: TRBJ2-3; CDR3 protein: CASNLPQGRPDTQYF; CDR3 DNA: TGTGCCAGCAACCTACCCCAGGGGAGACCAGATACGCAGTATTTT
D gene: -; V gene: TRBV12-3/TRBV12-4; clone size: -; J gene: TRBJ1-6; CDR3 protein: CASSLAPYSPLHF; CDR3 DNA: TGTGCCAGCAGTTTAGCCCCTTATTCACCCCTCCACTTT
D gene: -; V gene: TRBV30; clone size: -; J gene: TRBJ1-4; CDR3 protein: CAWSAGDYEKLFF; CDR3 DNA: TGTGCCTGGAGTGCCGGGGATTATGAAAAACTGTTTTTT
D gene: -; V gene: TRBV9; clone size: -; J gene: TRBJ2-3; CDR3 protein: CASSPSNLVGTDTQYF; CDR3 DNA: TGTGCCAGCAGCCCATCAAACTTGGTCGGCACAGATACGCAGTATTTT
D gene: -; V gene: TRBV7-2; clone size: -; J gene: TRBJ1-2; CDR3 protein: CASSSGTSGGYGYTF; CDR3 DNA: TGTGCCAGCAGCTCCGGGACCTCTGGGGGCTATGGCTACACCTTC
D gene: TRBD1; V gene: TRBV6-5; clone size: few; J gene: TRBJ1-1; CDR3 protein: CASSYFQGVGTEAFF; CDR3 DNA: TGTGCCAGCAGTTACTTCCAGGGGGTGGGGACTGAAGCTTTCTTT
D gene: TRBD2; V gene: TRBV3-1; clone size: few; J gene: TRBJ2-2; CDR3 protein: CASSQRGGHGELFF; CDR3 DNA: TGTGCCAGCAGCCAAAGGGGAGGGCACGGGGAGCTGTTTTTT
D gene: TRBD1; V gene: TRBV30; clone size: -; J gene: TRBJ1-1; CDR3 protein: CACPKGQGGTEAFF; CDR3 DNA: TGTGCCTGCCCCAAGGGCCAGGGGGGGACTGAAGCTTTCTTT
D gene: -; V gene: TRBV4-3; clone size: many; J gene: TRBJ2-3; CDR3 protein: CASSQAGGLDTQYF; CDR3 DNA: TGCGCCAGCAGCCAAGCCGGTGGTCTGGATACGCAGTATTTT
D gene: -; V gene: TRBV11-2; clone size: -; J gene: TRBJ2-7; CDR3 protein: CASSQRRASWEQYF; CDR3 DNA: TGTGCCAGCAGCCAGAGGCGGGCTAGTTGGGAGCAGTACTTC
D gene: -; V gene: TRBV6-6; clone size: few; J gene: TRBJ1-2; CDR3 protein: CASTPENYGYTF; CDR3 DNA: TGTGCCAGCACCCCAGAGAACTATGGCTACACCTTC
D gene: -; V gene: TRBV24-1; clone size: few; J gene: TRBJ2-3; CDR3 protein: CATSREGDRTDTQYF; CDR3 DNA: TGTGCCACCAGTAGAGAGGGGGACCGCACAGATACGCAGTATTTT
D gene: -; V gene: TRBV7-8; clone size: many; J gene: TRBJ2-5; CDR3 protein: CASSLAHREETQYF; CDR3 DNA: TGTGCCAGCAGCTTAGCGCACCGGGAAGAGACCCAGTACTTC
D gene: -; V gene: TRBV28; clone size: many; J gene: TRBJ1-6; CDR3 protein: CASSLLDWEGNISPLHF; CDR3 DNA: TGTGCCAGCAGTTTATTAGACTGGGAGGGGAACATTTCACCCCTCCACTTT
D gene: TRBD1; V gene: TRBV4-3; clone size: few; J gene: TRBJ2-1; CDR3 protein: CASSQTTGVTDEQFF; CDR3 DNA: TGCGCCAGCAGCCAGACGACAGGGGTAACTGATGAGCAGTTCTTC
D gene: -; V gene: TRBV6-6; clone size: -; J gene: TRBJ1-6; CDR3 protein: CVSSYGGGSPLHF; CDR3 DNA: TGTGTCAGCAGTTACGGGGGAGGATCACCCCTCCACTTT
D gene: TRBD1; V gene: TRBV12-3/TRBV12-4; clone size: -; J gene: TRBJ1-5; CDR3 protein: CASSFGRGDQPQHF; CDR3 DNA: TGTGCCAGCAGTTTCGGCAGGGGGGATCAGCCCCAGCATTTT
D gene: TRBD1; V gene: TRBV4-2; clone size: few; J gene: TRBJ1-4; CDR3 protein: CASSQGAGTGDEKLFF; CDR3 DNA: TGTGCCAGCAGCCAAGGGGCCGGGACAGGGGACGAAAAACTGTTTTTT
D gene: -; V gene: TRBV5-1; clone size: few; J gene: TRBJ2-3; CDR3 protein: CASSQGRGTDTQYF; CDR3 DNA: TGCGCCAGCAGCCAGGGACGAGGCACAGATACGCAGTATTTT
D gene: -; V gene: TRBV29-1; clone size: few; J gene: TRBJ2-3; CDR3 protein: CSVDGGGGTDTQYF; CDR3 DNA: TGCAGCGTTGATGGCGGTGGGGGCACAGATACGCAGTATTTT
D gene: -; V gene: TRBV5-1; clone size: many; J gene: TRBJ2-7; CDR3 protein: CASSLGNEQYF; CDR3 DNA: TGCGCCAGCAGCTTGGGGAACGAGCAGTACTTC
D gene: TRBD1; V gene: TRBV5-4; clone size: -; J gene: TRBJ2-1; CDR3 protein: CASSARDRDNEQFF; CDR3 DNA: TGTGCCAGCAGCGCCCGGGACAGGGACAATGAGCAGTTCTTC
D gene: -; V gene: TRBV29-1; clone size: many; J gene: TRBJ1-1; CDR3 protein: CSVGTLLNTEAFF; CDR3 DNA: TGCAGCGTTGGGACACTCTTGAACACTGAAGCTTTCTTT
D gene: -; V gene: TRBV7-9; clone size: few; J gene: TRBJ1-6; CDR3 protein: CASTPRRRHSPLHF; CDR3 DNA: TGTGCCAGCACCCCCCGGCGACGGCATTCACCCCTCCACTTT
D gene: TRBD1; V gene: TRBV20-1; clone size: many; J gene: TRBJ1-5; CDR3 protein: CSANTGVGQPQHF; CDR3 DNA: TGCAGTGCTAATACAGGGGTGGGTCAGCCCCAGCATTTT
D gene: -; V gene: TRBV12-3/TRBV12-4; clone size: -; J gene: TRBJ1-2; CDR3 protein: CASRLQQGNYGYTF; CDR3 DNA: TGTGCCAGCAGACTGCAACAGGGTAACTATGGCTACACCTTC
D gene: -; V gene: TRBV5-1; clone size: -; J gene: TRBJ2-3; CDR3 protein: CASSLEQLGTDTQYF; CDR3 DNA: TGCGCCAGCAGCTTGGAGCAACTGGGCACAGATACGCAGTATTTT
D gene: -; V gene: TRBV7-2; clone size: -; J gene: TRBJ2-3; CDR3 protein: CASSLQGPPSTDTQYF; CDR3 DNA: TGTGCCAGCAGCTTACAGGGCCCCCCCTCCACAGATACGCAGTATTTT
D gene: -; V gene: TRBV7-2; clone size: -; J gene: TRBJ1-5; CDR3 protein: CASADSGQPQHF; CDR3 DNA: TGTGCCAGCGCCGACTCGGGTCAGCCCCAGCATTTT
D gene: -; V gene: TRBV5-6; clone size: many; J gene: TRBJ1-2; CDR3 protein: CASSLEGVGYTF; CDR3 DNA: TGTGCCAGCAGCTTGGAAGGGGTGGGCTACACCTTC